One sample yielded the 5 T cell receptor beta chains listed below, sequenced in a study of OX40 agonist ivuxolimab in advanced cancers. Clones were sequenced by immunoSEQ multiplex PCR, and TCRdb holds only the in-frame ones, with some missing. The table has some 60,000 clones, roughly nine tenths seen once. The sequencing here drew on CD4+ or CD8+ T cells sorted from blood, taken in a trial of the OX40 agonist ivuxolimab. The origin of the receptors is an adult with an advanced solid tumor such as melanoma, head and neck, liver or kidney cancer.

This chain connects TRBV11-3 to TRBJ2-7; no reliable D call. CDR3 length equals 12 residues. Between the trimmed V and J ends, which lost 6 bases and 4 bases, there was a span of 10 bases. Germline CDR1 and CDR2: SGHNT and YENEEA. CDR3: CASSSDGYEQYF. CDR3 in DNA: TGTGCCAGCAGTTCGGACGGGTACGAGCAGTACTTC.

This chain connects TRBV7-6 to TRBJ2-5, with TRBD2 matching 12 bases. Trimming cost V 7 bases and J 5 bases; bases outside gene matches: 14. The CDR3 extends over 17 amino acids. CDR1 and CDR2 (germline): SGHVS, FNYEAQ. Here the CDR3 reads CASTGLAGGLLEETQYF. CDR3 bases: TGTGCCAGCACGGGGCTAGCGGGGGGGCTCTTGGAGGAGACCCAGTACTTC.

Within the sample, this clone is large (0.1 to 1%). This chain links TRBV5-5 with TRBJ2-1, with no clear D. The CDR3 loop spans 15 amino acids. The germline V and J ends were trimmed by 0 bases and 7 bases, with 14 bases remaining between them. The germline V gene encodes CDR1 SGHKS and CDR2 YYEKEE (reference sequence). CDR3 region: CASSLAPESENEQFF. In DNA, the CDR3 is TGTGCCAGCAGCTTGGCCCCAGAATCCGAAAATGAGCAGTTCTTC.

The genes are TRBV15 and TRBJ2-1; TRBD1 is a possible D gene (5 bases). This CDR3 comprises 14 residues. V shed 0 bases and J shed 8 bases, with 11 bases lying between them. Germline V CDR1 and CDR2: LNHNV, YYDKDF (reference sequence). The CDR3: CATSRDLGRDEQFF. For the CDR3, the DNA is TGTGCCACCAGCAGAGATCTGGGCAGGGATGAGCAGTTCTTC.

The chain combines TRBV10-3 with TRBJ1-2; D is ambiguous. CDR3 size: 13 residues. Trimming stripped 7 bases from V and 2 bases from J, with 11 bases between. CDR1 ENHRY and CDR2 SYGVKD come from the germline V gene. The CDR3 protein is CAITESPNYGYTF. CDR3 bases: TGTGCCATCACCGAATCACCCAACTATGGCTACACCTTC.